The rows below give T cell receptor beta chains drawn from one sample of a study of T cells after yellow fever vaccination. In TCRdb, the 5' RACE reads were re-called with MiXCR into one record per CDR3 protein. The sample includes around 360,000 distinct CDR3 sequences, roughly 10% seen only once; the top ten take 15% to 20%. The specimen was PBMCs, collected on the day of the first yellow fever vaccination. These receptors were taken from a man aged 18 to 29 who received the YFV17D yellow fever vaccine. Each CDR3 is given with its conserved first and last residue. The order of the fields is D gene, J gene, V gene, clone size, CDR3 DNA, CDR3 protein. The D gene is left open where the match is weak. Some rows have no size entry. The others give once, few or many, or a class for an expanded clone.

D: -; J: TRBJ2-5; V: TRBV3-1; size: -; DNA: TGTGCCAGCAGCCCTCCGGGGGGCGTGGAGACCCAGTACTTC; CDR3: CASSPPGGVETQYF
D: -; J: TRBJ2-3; V: TRBV7-3; size: -; DNA: TGTGCCAGCAGCTTACCTAACGAACCAGATACGCAGTATTTT; CDR3: CASSLPNEPDTQYF
D: -; J: TRBJ2-3; V: TRBV4-1; size: many; DNA: TGCGCCAGCAGCCAAGTTAGCGAGGGCACAGATACGCAGTATTTT; CDR3: CASSQVSEGTDTQYF
D: -; J: TRBJ1-4; V: TRBV27; size: -; DNA: TGTGCCAGGCGGGAAAAACTGTTTTTT; CDR3: CARREKLFF
D: -; J: TRBJ2-1; V: TRBV21-1; size: few; DNA: TGTGCCAGCTTTACCAGGCCAAGCTCCTACAATGAGCAGTTCTTC; CDR3: CASFTRPSSYNEQFF
D: -; J: TRBJ1-6; V: TRBV30; size: few; DNA: TGTGCCTGGAATCGGATGGAGTCGGCCCTCCACTTT; CDR3: CAWNRMESALHF
D: -; J: TRBJ1-6; V: TRBV2; size: few; DNA: TGTGCCAGCAGCCCTTTCCAGGGAAGCAATTCACCCCTCCACTTT; CDR3: CASSPFQGSNSPLHF
D: TRBD1; J: TRBJ2-3; V: TRBV15; size: -; DNA: TGTGCCACCAGCAGAGAAAGGACAGGGGGAACAGATACGCAGTATTTT; CDR3: CATSRERTGGTDTQYF
D: TRBD1; J: TRBJ2-1; V: TRBV5-1; size: many; DNA: TGCGCCAGCAGCTCTCAGGGGGCTAACTACAATGAGCAGTTCTTC; CDR3: CASSSQGANYNEQFF
D: TRBD2; J: TRBJ2-3; V: TRBV6-1; size: many; DNA: TGTGCCAGCCTTCCTTTAGCGGGGGGGCTCTCGGATACGCAGTATTTT; CDR3: CASLPLAGGLSDTQYF
D: -; J: TRBJ1-1; V: TRBV7-9; size: -; DNA: TGTGCCAGCAGCCTAATGGGGGGCGAAGCTTTCTTT; CDR3: CASSLMGGEAFF
D: -; J: TRBJ2-2; V: TRBV15; size: many; DNA: TGTGCCACCAGCAGAGATTTGGGGGGCGGGGAGCTGTTTTTT; CDR3: CATSRDLGGGELFF
D: TRBD1; J: TRBJ2-7; V: TRBV5-1; size: -; DNA: TGCGCCAGCAGCGCTACAGGGGCGGCCTACGAGCAGTACTTC; CDR3: CASSATGAAYEQYF
D: -; J: TRBJ1-4; V: TRBV9; size: few; DNA: TGTGCCAGCAGCGTAGACCCAGACCCGAGGGGAAAACTGTTTTTT; CDR3: CASSVDPDPRGKLFF
D: TRBD1; J: TRBJ2-5; V: TRBV11-2; size: -; DNA: TGTGCCAGCAGCCGGGACAGCCTGCGGGAGACCCAGTACTTC; CDR3: CASSRDSLRETQYF
D: -; J: TRBJ1-5; V: TRBV6-1; size: once; DNA: TGTGCCAGCACAAGGGAGAACAATCAGCCCCAGCATTTT; CDR3: CASTRENNQPQHF
D: -; J: TRBJ2-1; V: TRBV5-1; size: -; DNA: TGCGCCAGCAGGCGCGGTGGGGAAAATGAGCAGTTCTTC; CDR3: CASRRGGENEQFF
D: -; J: TRBJ1-2; V: TRBV7-2; size: once; DNA: TGTGCAAGCAGCCTGAGGGGTGGCGGTGCGGATGGCTACACCTTC; CDR3: CASSLRGGGADGYTF
D: -; J: TRBJ2-7; V: TRBV20-1; size: -; DNA: TGCAGTGCTATGGACGCCTACGAGCAGTACTTC; CDR3: CSAMDAYEQYF
D: TRBD2; J: TRBJ2-7; V: TRBV7-6; size: few; DNA: TGTGCCAGGCTAGCGGGGGGTCCCTCAACCTACGAGCAGTACTTC; CDR3: CARLAGGPSTYEQYF
D: TRBD2; J: TRBJ2-1; V: TRBV6-1; size: -; DNA: TGTGCCAGCAGTGGAGCCAGAGCGGGGGGGTCCTACAATGAGCAGTTCTTC; CDR3: CASSGARAGGSYNEQFF
D: TRBD2; J: TRBJ2-1; V: TRBV7-6; size: many; DNA: TGTGCCAGCAGCTCCACCCAACTAGCGGGGGGGCATAATGAGCAGTTCTTC; CDR3: CASSSTQLAGGHNEQFF
D: -; J: TRBJ2-2; V: TRBV11-1; size: few; DNA: TGTGCCAGCAGCCTAGACAGCAACACCGGGGAGCTGTTTTTT; CDR3: CASSLDSNTGELFF
D: -; J: TRBJ1-1; V: TRBV5-4; size: few; DNA: TGTGCCACCTTAAATCAGGGGAACACTGAAGCTTTCTTT; CDR3: CATLNQGNTEAFF
D: TRBD1; J: TRBJ1-2; V: TRBV6-1; size: -; DNA: TGTGCCAGCAGCCGCCCCCAGGGGGACTATGGCTACACCTTC; CDR3: CASSRPQGDYGYTF
D: TRBD2; J: TRBJ2-7; V: TRBV7-8; size: -; DNA: TGTGCCAGCAGCTTTGATAGCGGGATCTCCGAGCAGTACTTC; CDR3: CASSFDSGISEQYF
D: TRBD2; J: TRBJ2-3; V: TRBV7-2; size: -; DNA: TGTGCCAGCAGCTTAGTTAGCGGGGGTGGGGATACGCAGTATTTT; CDR3: CASSLVSGGGDTQYF
D: -; J: TRBJ1-6; V: TRBV7-2; size: -; DNA: TGTGCCAGCAGCCCCGACCTGCTTTCACCCCTCCACTTT; CDR3: CASSPDLLSPLHF
D: -; J: TRBJ2-1; V: TRBV12-3/TRBV12-4; size: -; DNA: TGTGCCAGCAGTCCCTACAGTAATAGGAATGAGCAGTTCTTC; CDR3: CASSPYSNRNEQFF
D: TRBD2; J: TRBJ2-3; V: TRBV5-6; size: -; DNA: TGTGCCAGCAGCGCACTAGCGGATACGCAGTATTTT; CDR3: CASSALADTQYF
D: TRBD2; J: TRBJ2-1; V: TRBV12-3/TRBV12-4; size: -; DNA: TGTGCCAGCAGGCGTGTCGGGGGGGGGAATGAGCAGTTCTTC; CDR3: CASRRVGGGNEQFF
D: -; J: TRBJ1-1; V: TRBV27; size: -; DNA: TGTGCCAGCAGTACAGTCTTGAACACTGAAGCTTTCTTT; CDR3: CASSTVLNTEAFF
D: -; J: TRBJ2-5; V: TRBV7-9; size: few; DNA: TGTGCCAGCAGCTCCCCGGGACAACTCTTACAAGAGACCCAGTACTTC; CDR3: CASSSPGQLLQETQYF
D: -; J: TRBJ2-1; V: TRBV6-2/TRBV6-3; size: many; DNA: TGTGCCAGCAGCTATTTGCGCTCCTACAATGAGCAGTTCTTC; CDR3: CASSYLRSYNEQFF
D: TRBD1; J: TRBJ1-1; V: TRBV4-1; size: -; DNA: TGCGCCAGCAGCCAAGCACAGGGGAAAACTGAAGCTTTCTTT; CDR3: CASSQAQGKTEAFF
D: -; J: TRBJ1-1; V: TRBV11-2; size: -; DNA: TGTGCCAGCAGCTTAGACATCCGGGCGACTGAAGCTTTCTTT; CDR3: CASSLDIRATEAFF
D: -; J: TRBJ2-3; V: TRBV7-2; size: few; DNA: TGTGCCAGCAGCTTTGTAGCGTCATCCGATACGCAGTATTTT; CDR3: CASSFVASSDTQYF
D: -; J: TRBJ1-5; V: TRBV20-1; size: few; DNA: TGCAGTGCTAGAGAAGGGTATCAGCCCCAGCATTTT; CDR3: CSAREGYQPQHF
D: -; J: TRBJ1-1; V: TRBV18; size: few; DNA: TGTGCCAGCTCACCACAACAGAGGAACACTGAAGCTTTCTTT; CDR3: CASSPQQRNTEAFF
D: -; J: TRBJ1-2; V: TRBV12-3/TRBV12-4; size: -; DNA: TGTGCCAGCAGCCGGGACATGGCCCGCTATGGCTACACCTTC; CDR3: CASSRDMARYGYTF
D: TRBD2; J: TRBJ2-1; V: TRBV29-1; size: few; DNA: TGCAGCGACCTAGGACTAGCGGGGGGGCGCGATGAGCAGTTCTTC; CDR3: CSDLGLAGGRDEQFF
D: TRBD1; J: TRBJ1-3; V: TRBV9; size: many; DNA: TGTGCCAGCAGCGCCTTGGACAGGGGAGATGCGGAATATTTT; CDR3: CASSALDRGDAEYF
D: -; J: TRBJ1-2; V: TRBV29-1; size: many; DNA: TGCAGCGTTGATCTCAGTCAGACCACCTATGGCTACACCTTC; CDR3: CSVDLSQTTYGYTF
D: -; J: TRBJ2-5; V: TRBV29-1; size: -; DNA: TGCAGCGTTGAGAGGACACAAGAGACCCAGTACTTC; CDR3: CSVERTQETQYF
D: -; J: TRBJ1-3; V: TRBV6-2/TRBV6-3; size: few; DNA: TGTGCCAGCAGACAAAGACTTGGCGTGAATTTT; CDR3: CASRQRLGVNF
D: TRBD1; J: TRBJ2-1; V: TRBV29-1; size: -; DNA: TGCAGCGTGGGGGGTCAGGGACAGGGGGCAAACAATGAGCAGTTCTTC; CDR3: CSVGGQGQGANNEQFF
D: -; J: TRBJ1-5; V: TRBV12-3/TRBV12-4; size: few; DNA: TGTGCCAGCAGTTTGGTAGGGTATCAGCCCCAGCATTTT; CDR3: CASSLVGYQPQHF
D: -; J: TRBJ2-2; V: TRBV19; size: few; DNA: TGTGCCAGTAGTTCGGGACATACAAACACCGGGGAGCTGTTTTTT; CDR3: CASSSGHTNTGELFF
D: -; J: TRBJ1-3; V: TRBV12-3/TRBV12-4; size: few; DNA: TGTGCCAGCAGCCATCCCGCCGGGACTGAAGGAAACACCATATATTTT; CDR3: CASSHPAGTEGNTIYF
D: -; J: TRBJ2-7; V: TRBV29-1; size: -; DNA: TGCAGCGTGGACTTCGTTCCGGGGGGCGGCGAGCAGTACTTC; CDR3: CSVDFVPGGGEQYF
D: TRBD1; J: TRBJ1-2; V: TRBV4-3; size: -; DNA: TGCGCCAGCAGCCAAGACCATAACAGGGGGTGGAGAGGCTACACCTTC; CDR3: CASSQDHNRGWRGYTF
D: TRBD1; J: TRBJ1-6; V: TRBV7-2; size: -; DNA: TGTGCCAGCAGCGCCCGACAGGGCGGTTCACCCCTCCACTTT; CDR3: CASSARQGGSPLHF
D: -; J: TRBJ2-6; V: TRBV4-3; size: few; DNA: TGCGCCAGCAGCCAGGGAAACGCTGGGGCCAACGTCCTGACTTTC; CDR3: CASSQGNAGANVLTF
D: TRBD1; J: TRBJ1-1; V: TRBV5-1; size: many; DNA: TGCGCCAGCAGCTCAGCCCAGGGGGCTACTGAAGCTTTCTTT; CDR3: CASSSAQGATEAFF
D: TRBD1; J: TRBJ1-1; V: TRBV9; size: few; DNA: TGTGCCAGCAGCGCAAGGACAGGGGGCGGGTACACTGAAGCTTTCTTT; CDR3: CASSARTGGGYTEAFF
D: -; J: TRBJ2-2; V: TRBV18; size: few; DNA: TGTGCCAGCTCACTACTTAGCGGCACGAACACCGGGGAGCTGTTTTTT; CDR3: CASSLLSGTNTGELFF
D: -; J: TRBJ2-2; V: TRBV12-3/TRBV12-4; size: few; DNA: TGTGCCAGCAGTTTCTCGTGGAGGGTCGGCGGGGAGCTGTTTTTT; CDR3: CASSFSWRVGGELFF
D: -; J: TRBJ2-3; V: TRBV10-3; size: -; DNA: TGTGCCATCAGTGAGCGACGGAGCACAGATATGCAGTATTTT; CDR3: CAISERRSTDMQYF
D: -; J: TRBJ1-2; V: TRBV5-6; size: few; DNA: TGTGCCAGCAGCCCCCTTTGGGGTAACTATGGCTACACCTTC; CDR3: CASSPLWGNYGYTF